The 3 T cell receptor beta chains below were found in one sample sequenced in a study of early T cells in non-severe SARS-CoV-2 infection. TCRdb itself ran the 5' RACE reads through MiXCR, one entry per CDR3 protein. The sample has more than 65,000 distinct CDR3 sequences, roughly 13% seen once; the top ten hold over 4%. The sample taken for sequencing was whole blood. These receptors originate from an adult who was a healthcare worker with PCR-confirmed SARS-CoV-2 infection or an uninfected control (not recorded which).

The chain has TRBV11-1 and TRBJ2-6, with 12 nucleotides matching TRBD2. V lost 2 bases, J lost 4 bases, and 6 bases stayed unmatched. This CDR3 has 18 amino acids. CDR1 and CDR2 from the germline V gene are SGHAT and FQDESV (reference sequence). CDR3 coding DNA: TGTGCCAGCAGCTTACTAGCGGGAGGGCCAACCGGGGCCAACGTCCTGACTTTC. Amino acids: CASSLLAGGPTGANVLTF.

This clonotype appeared a few times. This chain links TRBV4-2 with TRBJ2-2; no reliable D call. V was clipped by 5 bases and J by 6 bases, with 4 bases between them. Germline CDR1 LGHNA, CDR2 YNFKEQ. This CDR3 is built from 11 residues. CDR3 coding DNA: TGTGCCAGCAGCTCGGCCGGGGAGCTGTTTTTT. Translated, it gives CASSSAGELFF.

This clonotype has at least ten counts. The chain recombines TRBV7-8 with TRBJ2-3, with 11 bases lining up with TRBD2. CDR1 is SGHVS and CDR2 is FQNEAQ in the germline V gene. The V gene end was trimmed by 5 bases and the J gene end by 4 bases; junction bases not matched to a gene: 14. The CDR3 length is 18 residues. The CDR3 protein is CASSPPIRLAGHADTQYF. CDR3 coding DNA: TGTGCCAGCAGCCCACCCATAAGACTAGCGGGACATGCAGATACGCAGTATTTT. Supplemented by reference TRBV7-8 and TRBJ2-3, the full variable domain reads GAGVSQSPRYKVAKRGQDVALRCDPISGHVSLFWYQQALGQGPEFLTYFQNEAQLDKSGLPSDRFFAERPEGSVSTLKIQRTQQEDSAVYLCASSPPIRLAGHADTQYFGPGTRLTVL.